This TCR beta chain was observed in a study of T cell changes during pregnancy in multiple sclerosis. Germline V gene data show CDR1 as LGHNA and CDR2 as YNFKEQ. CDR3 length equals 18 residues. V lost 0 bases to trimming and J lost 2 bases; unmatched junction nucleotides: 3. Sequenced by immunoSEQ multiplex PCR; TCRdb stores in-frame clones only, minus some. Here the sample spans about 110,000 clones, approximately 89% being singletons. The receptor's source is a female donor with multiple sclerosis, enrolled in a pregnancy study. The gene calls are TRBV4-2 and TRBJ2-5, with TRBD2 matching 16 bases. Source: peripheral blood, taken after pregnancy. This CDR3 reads CASSQDPGLAGGQETQYF. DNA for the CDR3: TGTGCCAGCAGCCAAGACCCGGGACTAGCGGGGGGGCAAGAGACCCAGTACTTC.